The clone carrying this T cell receptor (beta chain) occurred once. Its specificity is unknown. Germline V gives CDR1 SGHAT, CDR2 FQNNGV. CDR3 length: 17 residues. The table came from immunoSEQ multiplex PCR; TCRdb's copy has only in-frame clones and leaves some out. The top ten clones hold around 10% of a sample with approximately 20,000 clones, 65% to 85% of them seen once. This sample stems from a study of OX40 agonist ivuxolimab in advanced cancers. Study conclusions and caveats: Doses of 0.1 to 3.0 mg/kg were accompanied by clonal expansion of CD4+ and CD8+ blood T cells by week 6.

Autoimmune disease history or systemic immunosuppression excluded patients. The receptor was derived from an adult with an advanced solid tumor such as melanoma, head and neck, liver or kidney cancer. This rearrangement joins TRBV11-2 to TRBJ2-5; D unresolved. The J call may be mistaken, given a closer DNA end match to TRBJ2-7. The sample in question was CD4+ or CD8+ T cells sorted from blood, obtained in a trial of the OX40 agonist ivuxolimab. CDR3 loop: CASSSPGSEALTYEQYF. CDR3 nucleotides: TGTGCCAGCAGCTCCCCTGGGTCGGAAGCTTTGACATACGAGCAGTACTTC.